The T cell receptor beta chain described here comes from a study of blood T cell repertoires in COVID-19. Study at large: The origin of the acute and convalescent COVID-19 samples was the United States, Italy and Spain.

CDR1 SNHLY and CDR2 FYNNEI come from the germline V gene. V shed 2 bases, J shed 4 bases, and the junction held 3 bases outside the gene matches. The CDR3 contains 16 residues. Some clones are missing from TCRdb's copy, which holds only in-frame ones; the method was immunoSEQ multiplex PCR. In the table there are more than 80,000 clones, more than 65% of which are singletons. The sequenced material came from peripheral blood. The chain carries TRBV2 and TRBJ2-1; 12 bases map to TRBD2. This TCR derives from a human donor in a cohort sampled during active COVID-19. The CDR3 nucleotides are TGTGCCAGCAGTGAATTTGGGACTAGCGGGTACAATGAGCAGTTCTTC. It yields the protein CASSEFGTSGYNEQFF.